Described below is a single T cell receptor (beta chain) sequence and its context. What it binds is not known. TCR beta libraries carry UMIs added by 5'RACE template switching. TCRdb re-called the 5' RACE reads and gives one entry per CDR3 protein, without DNA. The specimen's table records about 140,000 distinct CDR3 sequences. This specimen comes from a study of T cells expressing NK-cell markers. This CDR3 is built from 16 residues. Germline loops: CDR1 SQVTM, CDR2 ANQGSEA. Study-wide points: Also leading the CD3+CD56-NKG2C+ fraction in a handful of donors were these clonotypes. As a fraction of CD8+ T cells, dominant NKG2C+ clonotypes reached about 1.0-7.5% in over 5 donors. Expanded clones of NKG2C+ T cells had an unclear HCMV specificity.

This TCR was recovered from a man aged 18 to 35 in good health. The J gene is TRBJ2-7, the V gene TRBV29-1; TCRdb outputs TRBD1, but without DNA this stays unchecked. Sequencing used blood T cells: a sorted CD56 or NKG2C T cell subset, CD4+ or CD8+ T cells, or bulk PBMC T cells (not recorded which). CDR3 in amino acids: CSVGRSGPSGSYEQYF.